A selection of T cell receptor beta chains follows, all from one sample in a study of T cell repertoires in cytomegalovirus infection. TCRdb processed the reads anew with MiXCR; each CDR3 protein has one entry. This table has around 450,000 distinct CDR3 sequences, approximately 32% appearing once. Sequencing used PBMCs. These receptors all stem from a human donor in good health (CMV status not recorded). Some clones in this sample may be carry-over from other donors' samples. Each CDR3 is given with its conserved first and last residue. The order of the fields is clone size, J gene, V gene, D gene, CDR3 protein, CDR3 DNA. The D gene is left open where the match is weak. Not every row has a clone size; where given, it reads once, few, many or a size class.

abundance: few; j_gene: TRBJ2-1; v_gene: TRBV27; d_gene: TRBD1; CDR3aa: CASRTGASSYNEQFF; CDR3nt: TGTGCCAGCAGGACAGGGGCCAGCTCCTACAATGAGCAGTTCTTC
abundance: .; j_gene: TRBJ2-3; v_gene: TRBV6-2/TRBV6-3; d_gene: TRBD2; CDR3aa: CASSWGGVHTQYF; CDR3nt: TGTGCCAGCAGTTGGGGGGGGGTTCATACGCAGTATTTT
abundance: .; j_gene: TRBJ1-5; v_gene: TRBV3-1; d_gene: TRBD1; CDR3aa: CASSRRQGAAQHF; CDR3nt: TGTGCCAGCAGCCGGAGACAGGGGGCGGCCCAGCATTTT
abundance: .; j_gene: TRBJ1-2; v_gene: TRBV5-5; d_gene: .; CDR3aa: CASSLVDKANYGYTF; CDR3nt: TGTGCCAGCAGCTTGGTGGACAAAGCTAACTATGGCTACACCTTC
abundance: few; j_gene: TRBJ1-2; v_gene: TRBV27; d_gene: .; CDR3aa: CASSLYPTGHNYTF; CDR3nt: TGTGCCAGCAGTTTATATCCGACAGGCCATAACTACACCTTC
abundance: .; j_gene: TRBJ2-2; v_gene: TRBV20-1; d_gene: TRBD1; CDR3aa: CSAYPLGQGQELNTGELFF; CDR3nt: TGCAGTGCTTACCCGCTAGGACAGGGCCAGGAGTTGAACACCGGGGAGCTGTTTTTT
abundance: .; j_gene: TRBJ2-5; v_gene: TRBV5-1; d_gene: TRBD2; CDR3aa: CASNPSGTQETKYF; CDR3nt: TGCGCCAGCAACCCTAGCGGGACCCAAGAGACCAAGTACTTC
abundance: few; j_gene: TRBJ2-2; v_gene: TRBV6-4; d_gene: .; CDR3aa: CASSEQGVAGELFF; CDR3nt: TGTGCCAGCAGTGAACAGGGTGTCGCCGGGGAGCTGTTTTTT
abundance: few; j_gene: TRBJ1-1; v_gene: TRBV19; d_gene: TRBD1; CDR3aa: CASSRPTGRADAFF; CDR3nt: TGTGCCAGTAGTCGTCCGACAGGGCGGGCTGACGCTTTCTTT
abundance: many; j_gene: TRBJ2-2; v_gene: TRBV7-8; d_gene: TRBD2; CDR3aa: CASSLNLAGGPNTGELFF; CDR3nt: TGTGCCAGCAGCTTAAATCTAGCGGGGGGTCCGAACACCGGGGAGCTGTTTTTT
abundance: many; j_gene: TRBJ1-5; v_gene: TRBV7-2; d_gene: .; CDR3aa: CASRGGPGQPQHF; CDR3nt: TGTGCCAGCAGGGGGGGCCCAGGTCAGCCCCAGCATTTT
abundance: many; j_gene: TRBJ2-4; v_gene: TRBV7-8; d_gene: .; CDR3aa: CASSHGGEAKNIQYF; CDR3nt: TGTGCCAGCAGCCACGGCGGTGAAGCCAAAAACATTCAGTACTTC
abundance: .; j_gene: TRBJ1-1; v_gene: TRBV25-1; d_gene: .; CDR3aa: CASSEYLGSEAFF; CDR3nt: TGTGCCAGCAGTGAATATTTGGGTTCTGAAGCTTTCTTT
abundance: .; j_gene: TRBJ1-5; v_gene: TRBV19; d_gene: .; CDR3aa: CASSIGGRGAQPQHF; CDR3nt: TGTGCCAGTAGTATAGGCGGTCGTGGGGCCCAGCCCCAGCATTTT
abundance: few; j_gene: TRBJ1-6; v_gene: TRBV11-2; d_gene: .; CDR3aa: CASSGPGPNSPLHF; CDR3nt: TGTGCCAGCAGCGGGCCAGGGCCTAATTCACCCCTCCACTTT
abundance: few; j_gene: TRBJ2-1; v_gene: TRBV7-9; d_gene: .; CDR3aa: CASSLALYPHEQFF; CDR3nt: TGTGCCAGCAGCTTAGCCCTGTACCCCCATGAGCAGTTCTTC
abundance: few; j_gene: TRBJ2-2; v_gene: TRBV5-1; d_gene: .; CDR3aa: CASSAGPSRELFF; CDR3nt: TGCGCCAGCAGCGCGGGCCCGTCAAGGGAGCTGTTTTTT
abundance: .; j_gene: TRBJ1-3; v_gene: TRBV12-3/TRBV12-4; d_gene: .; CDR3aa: CASSLRRGGGNTIYF; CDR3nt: TGTGCCAGCAGTTTAAGGCGGGGAGGTGGAAACACCATATATTTT
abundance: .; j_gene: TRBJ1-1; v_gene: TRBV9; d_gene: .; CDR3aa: CASSVGGASSEAFF; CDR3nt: TGTGCCAGCAGCGTAGGTGGGGCTTCCTCTGAAGCTTTCTTT
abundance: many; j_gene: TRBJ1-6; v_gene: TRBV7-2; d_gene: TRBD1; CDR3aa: CASSLDGTVNSPLHF; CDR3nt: TGTGCCAGCAGCTTAGACGGGACAGTGAATTCACCCCTCCACTTT
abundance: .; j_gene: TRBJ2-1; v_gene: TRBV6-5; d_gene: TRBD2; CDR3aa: CASSPGGSGNEQFF; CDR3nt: TGTGCCAGCAGTCCCGGGGGGAGTGGCAATGAGCAGTTCTTC
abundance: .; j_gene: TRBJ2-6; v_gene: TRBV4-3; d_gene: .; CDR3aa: CASSQEALSYVSGANVLTF; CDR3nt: TGCGCCAGCAGCCAAGAAGCCTTGTCCTACGTCTCTGGGGCCAACGTCCTGACTTTC
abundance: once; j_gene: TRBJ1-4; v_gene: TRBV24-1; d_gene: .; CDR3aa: CATSDAVGGDEKLFF; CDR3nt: TGTGCCACCAGTGACGCAGTCGGGGGCGATGAAAAACTGTTTTTT
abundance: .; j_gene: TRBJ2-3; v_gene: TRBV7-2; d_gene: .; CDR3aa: CASSLETGDTQYF; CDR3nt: TGTGCCAGCAGCTTAGAAACTGGAGATACGCAGTATTTT
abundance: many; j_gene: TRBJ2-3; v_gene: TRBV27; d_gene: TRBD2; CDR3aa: CASRPFVAGGRTTDTQYF; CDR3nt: TGTGCCAGCAGACCATTCGTAGCGGGGGGGCGAACCACAGATACGCAGTATTTT
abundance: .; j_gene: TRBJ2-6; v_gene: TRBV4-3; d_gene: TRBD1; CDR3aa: CASSREGQPSSGANVLTF; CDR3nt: TGCGCCAGCAGCCGAGAGGGACAGCCAAGCTCTGGGGCCAACGTCCTGACTTTC
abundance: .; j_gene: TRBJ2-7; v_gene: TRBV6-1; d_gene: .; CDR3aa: CASSEMVFSYEQYF; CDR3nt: TGTGCCAGCAGTGAAATGGTTTTCTCCTACGAGCAGTACTTC
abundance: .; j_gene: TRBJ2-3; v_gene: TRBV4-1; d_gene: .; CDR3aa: CASSPPGPQARSTDTQYF; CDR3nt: TGCGCCAGCAGCCCCCCAGGGCCCCAGGCCCGAAGCACAGATACGCAGTATTTT
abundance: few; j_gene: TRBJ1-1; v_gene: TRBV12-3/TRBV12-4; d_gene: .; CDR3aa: CASSLVGTNTEAFF; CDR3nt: TGTGCCAGCAGTTTAGTAGGTACGAACACTGAAGCTTTCTTT
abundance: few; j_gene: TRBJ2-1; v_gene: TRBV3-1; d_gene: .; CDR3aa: CASSRERRSNEQFF; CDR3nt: TGTGCCAGCAGCCGAGAAAGGAGGTCCAATGAGCAGTTCTTC
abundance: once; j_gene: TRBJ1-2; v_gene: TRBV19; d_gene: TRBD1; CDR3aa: CASTLETGPPNYGYTF; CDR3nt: TGTGCCAGTACCCTGGAGACAGGGCCCCCTAACTATGGCTACACCTTC
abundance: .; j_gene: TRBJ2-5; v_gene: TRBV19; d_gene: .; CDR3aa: CASRGQRAGETQYF; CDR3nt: TGTGCCAGTAGGGGACAAAGGGCTGGGGAGACCCAGTACTTC
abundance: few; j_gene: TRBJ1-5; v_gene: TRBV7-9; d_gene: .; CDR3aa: CASSPYGEDQPQHF; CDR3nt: TGTGCCAGCAGCCCATATGGGGAGGATCAGCCCCAGCATTTT
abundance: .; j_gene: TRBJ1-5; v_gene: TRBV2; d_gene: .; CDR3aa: CASNPTQNQPQHF; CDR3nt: TGTGCCAGCAACCCTACCCAAAATCAGCCCCAGCATTTT
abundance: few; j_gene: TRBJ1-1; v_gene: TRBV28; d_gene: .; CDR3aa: CASTPGRAGVNTEAFF; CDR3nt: TGTGCCAGCACTCCCGGTCGGGCAGGAGTAAACACTGAAGCTTTCTTT
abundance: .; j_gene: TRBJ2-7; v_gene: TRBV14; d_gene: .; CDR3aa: CASSPPGQTYEQYF; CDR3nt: TGTGCCAGCAGCCCCCCCGGACAGACCTACGAGCAGTACTTC
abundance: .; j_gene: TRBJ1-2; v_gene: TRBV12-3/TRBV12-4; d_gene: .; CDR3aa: CASSLWQGRNYGYTF; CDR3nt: TGTGCCAGCAGTTTGTGGCAGGGACGTAACTATGGCTACACCTTC
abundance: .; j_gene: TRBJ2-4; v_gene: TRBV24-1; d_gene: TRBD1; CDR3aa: CATSDGTGQAKNIQYF; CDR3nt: TGTGCCACCAGTGATGGGACAGGGCAAGCCAAAAACATTCAGTACTTC
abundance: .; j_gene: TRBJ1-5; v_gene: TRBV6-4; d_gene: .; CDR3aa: CASGGTPVPRQPQHF; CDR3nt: TGTGCCAGCGGCGGGACACCCGTCCCCCGGCAGCCCCAGCATTTT
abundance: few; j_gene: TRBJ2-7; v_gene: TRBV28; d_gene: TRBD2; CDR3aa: CASSPRTSGGIPYEQYF; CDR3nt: TGTGCCAGCAGTCCCCGGACTAGCGGGGGGATCCCCTACGAGCAGTACTTC
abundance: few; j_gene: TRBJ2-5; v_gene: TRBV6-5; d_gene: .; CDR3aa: CASSLRSGGQGTQYF; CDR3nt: TGTGCCAGCAGTCTAAGGAGCGGGGGACAGGGGACCCAGTACTTC
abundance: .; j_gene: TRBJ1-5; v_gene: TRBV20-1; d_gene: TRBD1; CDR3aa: CSAQEGARSNQPQHF; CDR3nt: TGCAGTGCGCAGGAGGGGGCCCGGAGCAATCAGCCCCAGCATTTT
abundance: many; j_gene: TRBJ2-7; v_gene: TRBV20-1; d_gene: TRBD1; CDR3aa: CSADGTGDTYEQYF; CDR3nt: TGCAGTGCTGACGGGACAGGGGATACCTACGAGCAGTACTTC
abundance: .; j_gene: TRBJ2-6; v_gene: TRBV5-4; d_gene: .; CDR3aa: CASSLGALANVLTF; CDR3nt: TGTGCCAGCAGCTTGGGGGCTCTTGCCAACGTCCTGACTTTC
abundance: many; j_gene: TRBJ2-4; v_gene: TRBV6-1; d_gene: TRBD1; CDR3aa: CASRTLTGLEYF; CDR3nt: TGTGCCAGCAGGACCCTGACAGGGCTAGAGTACTTC
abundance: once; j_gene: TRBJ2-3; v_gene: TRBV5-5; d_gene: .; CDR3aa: CASSLGRGDTQYF; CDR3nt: TGTGCCAGCAGCTTGGGGCGTGGAGATACGCAGTATTTT
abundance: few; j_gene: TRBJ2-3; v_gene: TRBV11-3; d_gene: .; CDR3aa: CASSLYTDPSTDTQYF; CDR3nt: TGTGCCAGCAGCTTGTACACCGACCCTAGCACAGATACGCAGTATTTT
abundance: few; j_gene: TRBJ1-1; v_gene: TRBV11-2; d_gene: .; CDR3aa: CASKEQVNTEAFF; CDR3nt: TGTGCCAGCAAAGAACAGGTGAACACTGAAGCTTTCTTT
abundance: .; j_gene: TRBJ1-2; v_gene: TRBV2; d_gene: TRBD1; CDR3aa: CASSLGQTYGYTF; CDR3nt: TGTGCCAGCAGCTTGGGACAGACCTATGGCTACACCTTC
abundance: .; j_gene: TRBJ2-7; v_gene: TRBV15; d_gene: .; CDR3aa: CATSRESAGLPYEQCF; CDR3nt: TGTGCCACCAGCAGAGAGTCCGCGGGGTTACCTTACGAGCAGTGCTTC
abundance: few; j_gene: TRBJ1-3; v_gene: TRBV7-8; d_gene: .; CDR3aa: CASSQLNRINTIYF; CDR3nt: TGTGCCAGCAGCCAATTAAACCGGATAAACACCATATATTTT